Following are 30 T cell receptor beta chains from one sample sequenced in a study of radiotherapy plus CTLA-4 blockade in lung cancer. The assay was immunoSEQ multiplex PCR, and TCRdb's table has in-frame clones only and misses some. The sample lists around 91,000 clones, 80% to 90% occurring once. Sequencing was performed on peripheral blood, taken from a patient treated with radiotherapy plus ipilimumab. The source of these receptors is a human donor with non-small cell lung cancer that progressed on radiotherapy plus ipilimumab.

The rearrangement uses TRBV5-8 and TRBJ2-2, with TRBD1 as a possible D gene (6 bases). CDR1 and CDR2 (germline): SGHTS, YDEGEE. CDR3 length: 16 residues. Between the trimmed V and J ends, which lost 4 bases and 1 base, there was a span of 14 bases. The CDR3 DNA sequence: TGTGCCAGCAGCCTAGTCCGGACAGTGAACACCGGGGAGCTGTTTTTT. Translated: CASSLVRTVNTGELFF.

The rearrangement joins TRBV5-4 to TRBJ2-4, with TRBD1 identical over 12 bases. Germline V lookup: CDR1 SGHNT, CDR2 YYREEE (reference sequence). The ends lost 2 bases at V and 8 bases at J; junction bases unmatched: 8. The CDR3 is made up of 16 amino acids. This CDR3 is CASSFGTGGAGDIQYF. The CDR3 DNA reads as TGTGCCAGCAGCTTCGGGACAGGGGGCGCGGGCGACATTCAGTACTTC.

The V and J genes are TRBV29-1 and TRBJ2-7, with unresolved D. The CDR3 runs to 10 residues. Germline lookup yields CDR1 SQVTM and CDR2 ANQGSEA. V lost 6 bases, J lost 6 bases, and 9 bases lay in between. The CDR3 DNA is TGCAGCGTGGGCCTCACCGAGCAGTACTTC. Protein sequence: CSVGLTEQYF.

The V call is TRBV27, the J call TRBJ1-5; unclear D gene. Germline V gene sequence: CDR1 MNHEY, CDR2 SMNVEV (reference sequence). This CDR3 contains 18 residues. Trimming stripped 6 bases from V and 0 bases from J, with 21 bases between. This CDR3 reads CASSTLAPGSSSNQPQHF. The CDR3 DNA reads as TGTGCCAGCAGCACACTTGCTCCGGGATCAAGTAGCAATCAGCCCCAGCATTTT.

The chain carries TRBV9 and TRBJ2-7, with 7 bases that match TRBD1. This CDR3 contains 16 residues. The ends lost 0 bases at V and 2 bases at J; junction bases unmatched: 8. Germline V gene lookup returns CDR1 SGDLS and CDR2 YYNGEE. CDR3 in amino acids: CASSVGPWGQTYEQYF. For the CDR3, the DNA is TGTGCCAGCAGCGTAGGTCCCTGGGGACAGACCTACGAGCAGTACTTC. The entire variable domain, with the rest obtained from reference TRBV9 and TRBJ2-7, is as follows: DSGVTQTPKHLITATGQRVTLRCSPRSGDLSVYWYQQSLDQGLQFLIQYYNGEERAKGNILERFSAQQFPDLHSELNLSSLELGDSALYFCASSVGPWGQTYEQYFGPGTRLTVT.

This clone was seen a handful of times. V is TRBV7-9 and J is TRBJ1-3; D unclear. Germline V gene data show CDR1 as SEHNR and CDR2 as FQNEAQ (reference sequence). With 8 bases removed from V and 3 bases from J, the gap between germline ends came to 5 bases. The CDR3 covers 11 residues. The CDR3 here is CASVGGNTIYF. CDR3 sequence (DNA): TGTGCCAGCGTAGGTGGAAACACCATATATTTT.

This rearrangement joins TRBV19 to TRBJ2-2; 7 nucleotides line up with TRBD1. The junction had 3 bases not matched to a gene; V was cut back by 4 bases and J by 1 base. The CDR3 totals 15 residues. Germline lookup yields CDR1 LNHDA and CDR2 SQIVND (reference sequence). CDR3 protein: CASSTGTENTGELFF. In nucleotides, the CDR3 is TGTGCCAGTAGTACCGGGACAGAGAACACCGGGGAGCTGTTTTTT.

This chain uses TRBV10-2 with TRBJ2-7; TRBD2 aligns across 15 bases. Germline lookup yields CDR1 WSHSY and CDR2 SAAADI. There are 17 residues in the CDR3. J was trimmed by 6 bases and V by 3 bases; bases with no gene match: 9. In DNA form, the CDR3 reads TGCGCCAGCAGTGATATTGTCCGGGGACTAGCGGGAGGCGAGCAGTACTTC. Its translation is CASSDIVRGLAGGEQYF.

This chain uses TRBV4-2 with TRBJ2-7; perhaps TRBD1 as D (6 bases). Germline V lookup: CDR1 LGHNA, CDR2 YNFKEQ. This CDR3 has 15 amino acids. The germline V and J ends were trimmed by 0 bases and 3 bases, with 12 bases remaining between them. CDR3 DNA sequence: TGTGCCAGCAGCCAAGATGTAAGGACAGTCTACGAGCAGTACTTC. Protein: CASSQDVRTVYEQYF.

This clone was found once. The chain employs TRBV27 and TRBJ1-2; 11 nucleotides align to TRBD1. This CDR3 has 14 residues. With V trimmed by 2 bases and J by 4 bases, 0 bases remained unmatched. Germline lookup yields CDR1 MNHEY and CDR2 SMNVEV (reference sequence). The CDR3 DNA is TGTGCCAGCAGTTTAGGGACAGGGGGCTATGGCTACACCTTC. Protein product: CASSLGTGGYGYTF.

V usage is TRBV7-9 and J usage is TRBJ1-1, with 7 bases matching TRBD1. The CDR3 is made up of 11 amino acids. With V trimmed by 5 bases and J by 11 bases, 5 bases remained unmatched. Germline CDR1 and CDR2: SEHNR and FQNEAQ (reference sequence). DNA for the CDR3: TGTGCCAGCAGCGACACAGGGGCGGCTTTCTTT. Protein: CASSDTGAAFF.

The chain is built from TRBV6-6 and TRBJ1-1, with D perhaps TRBD1 (5 bases). This CDR3 spans 14 amino acids. V was clipped by 6 bases and J by 3 bases, with 14 bases between them. Looked up from germline, CDR1 is MNHNY and CDR2 is SVGAGI (reference sequence). This chain's CDR3 is CASSTVGGDTEAFF. CDR3 coding DNA: TGTGCCAGCAGCACCGTGGGGGGAGACACTGAAGCTTTCTTT.

A single count supports this clone. The V gene is TRBV2, the J gene TRBJ2-7; 8 positions match TRBD2. CDR3 length equals 16 residues. CDR1 SNHLY and CDR2 FYNNEI come from the germline V gene. Trimming removed 2 bases from V and 6 bases from J; junction bases left unmatched: 12. In DNA, the CDR3 is TGTGCCAGCAGTGAACAAGGCGGACTAGCAATTCGCGAGCAGTACTTC. As protein: CASSEQGGLAIREQYF.

The CDR3: CASSRTSWDRANYGYTF. In nucleotides, the CDR3 is TGCGCCAGCAGCCGAACCTCTTGGGACAGGGCTAACTATGGCTACACCTTC. The V and J genes are TRBV4-1 and TRBJ1-2, with TRBD1 matching 9 bases. The CDR3 consists of 17 residues. V trimming: 4 bases; J trimming: 0 bases; junction bases outside the gene matches: 9. Germline-derived CDR1 and CDR2 are MGHRA and YSYEKL.

The rearrangement uses TRBV27 and TRBJ2-3; D might be TRBD2 (7 bases). Trimming removed 5 bases at V and 5 bases at J, with 17 bases between. The CDR3 has 15 residues. Germline CDR1 is MNHEY and CDR2 is SMNVEV (reference sequence). CDR3 in DNA: TGTGCCAGCAGTCCGAGGGGGGGAGTCAAAGATACGCAGTATTTT. Translated: CASSPRGGVKDTQYF.

This clone was detected once. This rearrangement joins TRBV2 to TRBJ1-4, with D perhaps matching TRBD1 (5 bases). In germline, CDR1 is SNHLY, CDR2 FYNNEI. The CDR3 is 15 amino acids. Trimming left V 6 bases short and J 3 bases short, with 14 bases between. The CDR3 coding sequence is TGTGCCAGCAGGGGTTCGGGGACGCCTAATGAAAAACTGTTTTTT. It specifies CASRGSGTPNEKLFF.

This clone showed up just once. The V gene is TRBV21-1, the J gene TRBJ2-5; the table assigns TRBD1, which was not confirmed against the DNA. TRBV21-1 is classified as a pseudogene. The CDR3 has 15 amino acids. The CDR3 region is CASGDRAPTLETQYF. CDR3 bases: TGTGCCAGCGGGGACAGGGCACCTACCTTGGAGACCCAGTACTTC.

A note on this clone: One end of the junction is discordant with germline, which a read error may explain. The J gene is TRBJ2-2, the V gene TRBV7-3; 15 bases fit TRBD2. Germline values: CDR1 SGHTA, CDR2 FQGTGA. This CDR3 comprises 18 residues. CDR3 coding DNA: TGTGCCAGCAGCCCTCGGACTAGCGGGAGGGTCAACACCGGGGAGCCGTTTTTT. Amino acids: CASSPRTSGRVNTGEPFF.

The chain carries TRBV9 and TRBJ1-2; D is unclear. Germline V gene sequence: CDR1 SGDLS, CDR2 YYNGEE. The V gene lost 3 bases and the J gene lost 2 bases, with 5 bases spanning the gap. The CDR3 spans 12 residues. CDR3 loop: CASSARNYGYTF. The DNA of the CDR3 is TGTGCCAGCAGCGCCCGGAACTATGGCTACACCTTC.

The chain employs TRBV2 and TRBJ1-5; unclear D gene. The CDR3 length is 13 residues. V was trimmed by 4 bases and J by 4 bases, leaving 8 bases between them. Germline CDR1 is SNHLY and CDR2 is FYNNEI. The CDR3 sequence: CASSGNGNQPQHF. DNA for the CDR3: TGTGCCAGCAGTGGAAATGGGAATCAGCCCCAGCATTTT.

The chain combines TRBV5-6 with TRBJ1-1, with D unclear. V was shortened by 3 bases and J by 5 bases, with 17 bases between the two germline ends. The CDR3 runs to 15 residues. CDR1 and CDR2 from the germline V gene are SGHDT and YYEEEE. CDR3 bases: TGTGCCAGCAGCTATTTGGGTGGGGATGGTACTGAAGCTTTCTTT. Translating gives CASSYLGGDGTEAFF. The complete variable domain, with remaining parts taken from reference TRBV5-6 and TRBJ1-1, reads DAGVTQSPTHLIKTRGQQVTLRCSPKSGHDTVSWYQQALGQGPQFIFQYYEEEERQRGNFPDRFSGHQFPNYSSELNVNALLLGDSALYLCASSYLGGDGTEAFFGQGTRLTVV.

V gene TRBV5-6 combines with J gene TRBJ1-2, with TRBD1 as a possible D gene (5 bases). The CDR3 sequence is 16 residues long. The V end lost 4 bases, the J end lost 3 bases, and 19 bases lay between the germline ends. The germline V gene encodes CDR1 SGHDT and CDR2 YYEEEE. CDR3: CASSLGPQGRDYGYTF. In nucleotides, the CDR3 is TGTGCCAGCAGCCTAGGGCCCCAGGGACGGGACTATGGCTACACCTTC.

In this sample, this clone turned up a few times. The rearrangement joins TRBV13 to TRBJ1-1; D is uncertain. CDR1 is PRHDT, CDR2 FYEKMQ, per germline (reference sequence). The V gene lost 4 bases and the J gene lost 7 bases, with 10 bases spanning the gap. This CDR3 contains 12 residues. CDR3 nucleotides: TGTGCCAGCAGCTACATGGGCAGTGAAGCTTTCTTT. It yields the protein CASSYMGSEAFF.

The chain links TRBV5-1 to TRBJ2-7, with TRBD2 matching 11 bases. The junction had 5 bases not matched to a gene; V was cut back by 2 bases and J by 4 bases. Germline lookup yields CDR1 SGHRS and CDR2 YFSETQ. This CDR3 is built from 15 residues. DNA of the CDR3: TGCGCCAGCAGCTTCGGAACTAGCGGGAGTTACGAGCAGTACTTC. Protein sequence: CASSFGTSGSYEQYF.

J is TRBJ2-1 and V is TRBV27; D gene uncertain. The CDR3 has 11 residues. The germline CDR1 and CDR2 sequences are MNHEY and SMNVEV (reference sequence). V shed 6 bases and J shed 3 bases, with 3 bases lying between them. The CDR3 DNA reads TGTGCCAGCAGGGACTACAATGAGCAGTTCTTC. It yields the protein CASRDYNEQFF.

This clone was detected a few times. Other DNA variants within this sample encode the same CDR3. The rearrangement joins TRBV15 to TRBJ1-1; possibly TRBD1 for D (5 bases). Germline assignment: CDR1 LNHNV and CDR2 YYDKDF (reference sequence). Trimming took 5 bases from V and 0 from J, leaving 10 bases between them. This CDR3 comprises 14 residues. The CDR3 DNA reads as TGTGCCACCAGCTCCCTGACAGTGAACACTGAAGCTTTCTTT. Protein product: CATSSLTVNTEAFF.

This clone has just one count. The rearrangement joins TRBV6-5 to TRBJ2-3; D not resolved. This CDR3 comprises 14 residues. Looked up from germline, CDR1 is MNHEY and CDR2 is SVGAGI. V was trimmed by 5 bases and J by 7 bases, leaving 16 bases between them. The CDR3 DNA is TGTGCCAGCAGTAGAAGGCTTGGTCGATATACGCAGTATTTT. It yields the protein CASSRRLGRYTQYF.

The J gene is TRBJ2-1, the V gene TRBV11-2; D remains unclear. Germline loops: CDR1 SGHAT, CDR2 FQNNGV. Trimming cost V 11 bases and J 0 bases, with 14 bases left between them. The CDR3 is 14 residues long. The CDR3 bases are TGTGCCGTACTGGGCGGAAGCTCCTACAATGAGCAGTTCTTC. Protein: CAVLGGSSYNEQFF.

The rearrangement joins TRBV11-2 to TRBJ1-5; 12 nucleotides line up with TRBD1. With 5 bases clipped from V and 6 bases from J, the junction kept 5 bases outside the gene matches. Looked up from germline, CDR1 is SGHAT and CDR2 is FQNNGV. This CDR3 has 15 residues. CDR3 in DNA: TGTGCCAGCAGCGCGGGGACAGGGGGCGTTCAGCCCCAGCATTTT. It codes for CASSAGTGGVQPQHF.

The V and J genes are TRBV5-5 and TRBJ2-7; TRBD2 matches 7 bases. V lost 0 bases, J lost 0 bases, and 3 bases stayed unmatched. There are 15 residues in the CDR3. Germline loops: CDR1 SGHKS, CDR2 YYEKEE (reference sequence). CDR3 residues: CASSLGAGVSYEQYF. The CDR3 nucleotides read TGTGCCAGCAGCTTGGGGGCGGGAGTCTCCTACGAGCAGTACTTC.